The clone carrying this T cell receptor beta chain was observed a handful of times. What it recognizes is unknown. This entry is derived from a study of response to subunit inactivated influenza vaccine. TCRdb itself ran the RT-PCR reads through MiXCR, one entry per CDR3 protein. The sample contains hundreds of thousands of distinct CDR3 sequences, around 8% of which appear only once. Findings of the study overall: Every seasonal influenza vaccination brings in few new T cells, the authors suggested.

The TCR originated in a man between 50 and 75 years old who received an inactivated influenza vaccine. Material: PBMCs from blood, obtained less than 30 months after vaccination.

The CDR3: CASSQGNRGDIQYF. Written as DNA, the CDR3 is TGTGCCAGCAGCCAAGGGAACAGGGGGGACATTCAGTACTTC. The rearrangement links TRBV3-1 to TRBJ2-4; 8 bases map to TRBD1. CDR3 size: 14 residues. V lost 1 base to trimming and J lost 8 bases; unmatched junction nucleotides: 4. From germline, CDR1 is LGHDT and CDR2 YNNKEL (reference sequence).